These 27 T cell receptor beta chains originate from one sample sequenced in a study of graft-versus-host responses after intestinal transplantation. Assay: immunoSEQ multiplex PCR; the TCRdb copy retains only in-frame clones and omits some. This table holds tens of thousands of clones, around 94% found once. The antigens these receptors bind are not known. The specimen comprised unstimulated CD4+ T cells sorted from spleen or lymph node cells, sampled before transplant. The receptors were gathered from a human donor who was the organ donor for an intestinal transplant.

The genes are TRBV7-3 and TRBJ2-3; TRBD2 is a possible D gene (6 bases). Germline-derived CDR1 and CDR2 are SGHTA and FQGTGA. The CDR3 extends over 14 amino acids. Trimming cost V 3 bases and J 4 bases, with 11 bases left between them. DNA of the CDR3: TGTGCCAGCAGCTTGAGTAGGAGGGCAGATACGCAGTATTTT. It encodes CASSLSRRADTQYF.

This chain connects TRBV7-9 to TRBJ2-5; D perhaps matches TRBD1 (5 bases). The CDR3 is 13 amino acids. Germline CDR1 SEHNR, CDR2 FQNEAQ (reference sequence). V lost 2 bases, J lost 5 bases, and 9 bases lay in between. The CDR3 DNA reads TGTGCCAGCAGCTTACAGGGTCTGGAGACCCAGTACTTC. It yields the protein CASSLQGLETQYF.

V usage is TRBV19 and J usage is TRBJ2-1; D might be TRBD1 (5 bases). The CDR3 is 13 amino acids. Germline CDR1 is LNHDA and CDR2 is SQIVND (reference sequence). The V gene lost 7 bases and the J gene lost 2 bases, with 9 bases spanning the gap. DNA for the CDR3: TGTGCCAGTAAGAAGGGGCCCTACAATGAGCAGTTCTTC. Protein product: CASKKGPYNEQFF.

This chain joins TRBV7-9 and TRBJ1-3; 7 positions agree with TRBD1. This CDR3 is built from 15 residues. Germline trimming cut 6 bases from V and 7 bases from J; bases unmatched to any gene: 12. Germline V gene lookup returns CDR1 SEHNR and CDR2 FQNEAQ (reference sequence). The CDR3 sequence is CASRQDSSRGNTIYF. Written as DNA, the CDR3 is TGTGCCAGCAGGCAGGACTCTAGCAGGGGGAACACCATATATTTT.

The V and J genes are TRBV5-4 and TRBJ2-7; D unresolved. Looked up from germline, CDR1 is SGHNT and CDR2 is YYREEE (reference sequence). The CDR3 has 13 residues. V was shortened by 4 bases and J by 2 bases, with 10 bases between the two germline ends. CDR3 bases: TGTGCCAGCAGCCCTGACTGGACCTACGAGCAGTACTTC. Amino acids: CASSPDWTYEQYF.

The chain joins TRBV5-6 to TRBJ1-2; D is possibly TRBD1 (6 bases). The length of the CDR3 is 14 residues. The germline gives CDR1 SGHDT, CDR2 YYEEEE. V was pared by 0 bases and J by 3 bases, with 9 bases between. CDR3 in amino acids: CASSLGGADYGYTF. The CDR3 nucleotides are TGTGCCAGCAGCTTGGGGGGGGCTGACTATGGCTACACCTTC.

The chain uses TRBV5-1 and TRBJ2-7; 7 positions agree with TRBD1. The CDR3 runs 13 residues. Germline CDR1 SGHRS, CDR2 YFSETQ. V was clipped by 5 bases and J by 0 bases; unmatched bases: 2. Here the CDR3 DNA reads TGCGCCAGCAGAAGGGACAGCTCCTACGAGCAGTACTTC. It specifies CASRRDSSYEQYF.

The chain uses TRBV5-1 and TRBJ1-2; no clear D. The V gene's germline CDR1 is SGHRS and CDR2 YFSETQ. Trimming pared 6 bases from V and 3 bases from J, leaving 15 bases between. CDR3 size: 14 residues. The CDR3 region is CASTPQDGYYGYTF. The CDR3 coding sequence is TGCGCCAGCACCCCGCAGGACGGCTACTATGGCTACACCTTC. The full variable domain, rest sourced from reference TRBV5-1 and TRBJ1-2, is KAGVTQTPRYLIKTRGQQVTLSCSPISGHRSVSWYQQTPGQGLQFLFEYFSETQRNKGNFPGRFSGRQFSNSRSEMNVSTLELGDSALYLCASTPQDGYYGYTFGSGTRLTVV.

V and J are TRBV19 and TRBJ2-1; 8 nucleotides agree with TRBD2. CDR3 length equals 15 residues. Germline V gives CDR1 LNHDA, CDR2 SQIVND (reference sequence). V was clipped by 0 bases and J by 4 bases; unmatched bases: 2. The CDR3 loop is CASSIEASGYNEQFF. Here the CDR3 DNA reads TGTGCCAGTAGTATAGAGGCTAGCGGGTACAATGAGCAGTTCTTC.

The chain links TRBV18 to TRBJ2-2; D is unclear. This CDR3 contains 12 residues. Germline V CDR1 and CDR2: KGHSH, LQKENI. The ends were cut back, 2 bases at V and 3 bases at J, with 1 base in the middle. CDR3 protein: CASSPYTGELFF. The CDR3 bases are TGTGCCAGCTCACCATACACCGGGGAGCTGTTTTTT.

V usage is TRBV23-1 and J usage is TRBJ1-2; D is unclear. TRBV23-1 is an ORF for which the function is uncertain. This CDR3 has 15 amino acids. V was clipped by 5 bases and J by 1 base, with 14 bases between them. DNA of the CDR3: TGCGCCAGCAGTTCCCTCGAGGGAGGTAACTATGGCTACACCTTC. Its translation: CASSSLEGGNYGYTF.

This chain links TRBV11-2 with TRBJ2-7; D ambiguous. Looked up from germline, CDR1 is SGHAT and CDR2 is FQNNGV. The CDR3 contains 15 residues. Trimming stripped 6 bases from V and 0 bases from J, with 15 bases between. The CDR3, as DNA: TGTGCCAGCAGGGCCCCGTGGGGTCTCTCCTACGAGCAGTACTTC. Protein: CASRAPWGLSYEQYF.

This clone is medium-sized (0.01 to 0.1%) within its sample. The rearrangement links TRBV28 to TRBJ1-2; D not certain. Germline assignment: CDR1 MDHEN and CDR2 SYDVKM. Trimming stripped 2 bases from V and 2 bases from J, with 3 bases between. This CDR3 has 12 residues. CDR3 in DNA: TGTGCCAGCAGTTTACAAAACTATGGCTACACCTTC. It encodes CASSLQNYGYTF.

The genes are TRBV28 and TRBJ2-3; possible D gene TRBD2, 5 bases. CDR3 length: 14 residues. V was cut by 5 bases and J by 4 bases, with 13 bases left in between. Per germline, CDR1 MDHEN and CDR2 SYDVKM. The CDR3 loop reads CASSVTTLPDTQYF. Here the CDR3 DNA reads TGTGCCAGCAGTGTGACTACCCTTCCAGATACGCAGTATTTT. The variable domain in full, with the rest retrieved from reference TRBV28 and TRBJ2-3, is DVKVTQSSRYLVKRTGEKVFLECVQDMDHENMFWYRQDPGLGLRLIYFSYDVKMKEKGDIPEGYSVSREKKERFSLILESASTNQTSMYLCASSVTTLPDTQYFGPGTRLTVL.

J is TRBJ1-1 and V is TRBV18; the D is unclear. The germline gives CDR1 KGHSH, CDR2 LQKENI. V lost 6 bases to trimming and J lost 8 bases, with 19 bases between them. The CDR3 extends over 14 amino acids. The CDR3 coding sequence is TGTGCCAGCTCTCTGACTCGCTTAGTCCCAGAAGCTTTCTTT. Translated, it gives CASSLTRLVPEAFF.

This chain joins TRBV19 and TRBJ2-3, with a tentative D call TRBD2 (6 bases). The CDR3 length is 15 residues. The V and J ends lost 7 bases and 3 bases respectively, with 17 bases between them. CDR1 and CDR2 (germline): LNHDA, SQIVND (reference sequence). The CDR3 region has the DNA TGTGCCAGTAATTCAGGAGGGATAATGACAGATACGCAGTATTTT. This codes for CASNSGGIMTDTQYF.

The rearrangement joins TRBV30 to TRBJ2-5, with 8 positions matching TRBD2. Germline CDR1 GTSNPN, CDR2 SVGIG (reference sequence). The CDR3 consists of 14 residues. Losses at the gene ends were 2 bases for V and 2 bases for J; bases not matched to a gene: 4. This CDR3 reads CAWSFTSGQETQYF. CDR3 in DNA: TGTGCCTGGAGTTTCACTAGCGGTCAAGAGACCCAGTACTTC.

DNA of the CDR3: TGTGCCAGCATTCAGGGGGCGGGCGGAAACACCATATATTTT. Translating it yields CASIQGAGGNTIYF. V is TRBV6-5 and J is TRBJ1-3, with 8 nucleotides matching TRBD1. V was clipped by 7 bases and J by 4 bases; unmatched bases: 6. This CDR3 spans 14 amino acids. CDR1 is MNHEY and CDR2 is SVGAGI in the germline V gene.

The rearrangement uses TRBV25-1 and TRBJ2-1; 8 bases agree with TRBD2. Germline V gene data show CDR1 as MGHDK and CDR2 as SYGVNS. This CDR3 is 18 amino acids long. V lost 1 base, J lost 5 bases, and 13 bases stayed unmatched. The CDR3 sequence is CASSESQWRLARNNEQFF. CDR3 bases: TGTGCCAGCAGTGAATCCCAATGGCGACTAGCGCGGAACAATGAGCAGTTCTTC.

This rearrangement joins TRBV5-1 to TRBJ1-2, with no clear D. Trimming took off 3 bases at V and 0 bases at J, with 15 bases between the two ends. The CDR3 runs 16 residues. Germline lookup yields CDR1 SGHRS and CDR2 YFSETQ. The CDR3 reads CASSSERPVTNYGYTF. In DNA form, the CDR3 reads TGCGCCAGCAGCTCTGAACGTCCCGTAACTAACTATGGCTACACCTTC.

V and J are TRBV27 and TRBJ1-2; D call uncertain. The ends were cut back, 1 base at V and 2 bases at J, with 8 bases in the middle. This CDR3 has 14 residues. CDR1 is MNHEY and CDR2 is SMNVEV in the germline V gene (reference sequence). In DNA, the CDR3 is TGTGCCAGCAGTTTATATGAGGGAAACTATGGCTACACCTTC. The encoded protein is CASSLYEGNYGYTF.

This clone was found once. The CDR3 sequence is CAWSSTSGVWGAFF. For the CDR3, the DNA is TGTGCCTGGAGTTCAACCTCGGGGGTGTGGGGAGCTTTCTTT. The V gene is TRBV30, the J gene TRBJ1-1, with D possibly TRBD1 on 5 matching bases. Germline V gene lookup returns CDR1 GTSNPN and CDR2 SVGIG (reference sequence). CDR3 length: 14 residues. The V end lost 2 bases, the J end lost 10 bases, and 20 bases lay between the germline ends.

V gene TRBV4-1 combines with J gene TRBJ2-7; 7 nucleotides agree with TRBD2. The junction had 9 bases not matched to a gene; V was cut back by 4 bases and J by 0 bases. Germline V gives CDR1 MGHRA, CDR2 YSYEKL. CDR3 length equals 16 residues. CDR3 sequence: CASSRLLRTSSYEQYF. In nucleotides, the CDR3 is TGCGCCAGCAGCCGACTTCTTAGGACTAGCTCCTACGAGCAGTACTTC.

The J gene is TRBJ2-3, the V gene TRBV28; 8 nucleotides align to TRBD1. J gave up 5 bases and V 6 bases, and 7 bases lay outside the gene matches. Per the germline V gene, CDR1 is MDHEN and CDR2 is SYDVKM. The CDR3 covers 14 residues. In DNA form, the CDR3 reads TGTGCCAGCAGGTCAGGGGGCATGAAAGATACGCAGTATTTT. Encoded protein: CASRSGGMKDTQYF.

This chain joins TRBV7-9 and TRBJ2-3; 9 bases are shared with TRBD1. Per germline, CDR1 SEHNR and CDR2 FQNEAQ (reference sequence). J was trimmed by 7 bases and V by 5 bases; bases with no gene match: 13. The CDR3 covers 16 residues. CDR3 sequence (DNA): TGTGCCAGCAGCCCATCAGGACAGGGGCTAAAAAATACGCAGTATTTT. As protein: CASSPSGQGLKNTQYF.

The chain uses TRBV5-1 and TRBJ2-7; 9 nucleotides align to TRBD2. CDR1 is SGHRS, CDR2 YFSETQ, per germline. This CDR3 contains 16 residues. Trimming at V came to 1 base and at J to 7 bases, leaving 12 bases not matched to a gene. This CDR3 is CASSLRPGGGAGEQYF. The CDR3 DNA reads TGCGCCAGCAGCTTGCGCCCTGGCGGGGGGGCGGGGGAGCAGTACTTC.

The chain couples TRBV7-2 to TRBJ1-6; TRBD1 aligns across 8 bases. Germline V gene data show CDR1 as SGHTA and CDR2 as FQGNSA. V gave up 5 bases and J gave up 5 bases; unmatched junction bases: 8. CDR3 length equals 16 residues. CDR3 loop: CASSVTGAVNNSPLHF. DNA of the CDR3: TGTGCCAGCAGCGTGACAGGGGCCGTAAATAATTCACCCCTCCACTTT.